This T cell receptor (beta chain) was sequenced during a study of shared clonotypes between healthy human individuals. For the study at large: The people who gave samples were a couple of women and three men aged 18 to 49.

Bulk PBMC genomic DNA spanned ten immunoSEQ deep plates. Per the original data handling: ImmunoSEQ supplied junction-only sequences lacking quality scores, so filtering was different. Only in-frame clones appear in the TCRdb table, and some are missing; sequencing was by immunoSEQ multiplex PCR. That table is the source of V, J and clone size, and D and trimming were worked out from the DNA. The sample holds fewer than 600,000 clones; roughly 80% are singletons and the top ten take less than 15%. Germline-derived CDR1 and CDR2 are SEHNR and FQNEAQ (reference sequence). This CDR3 has 15 residues. J lost 7 bases, V lost 3 bases, and 8 bases had no gene match.

This TCR was recovered from a woman aged 35 to 49 in good health. Some clones in this sample may be carry-over from other donors' samples. The sample consisted of PBMCs. This sequence joins TRBV7-9 and TRBJ2-1; 8 nucleotides match TRBD2. CDR3 in amino acids: CASSFIAGRLNEQFF. In DNA, the CDR3 is TGTGCCAGCAGCTTCATAGCGGGAAGGTTGAATGAGCAGTTCTTC.